This T cell receptor beta chain is drawn from a study of Ad26.COV2.S vaccination and SARS-CoV-2 variants. Overall study: In the COV1001 trial, the donor was in the Ad26.COV2.S arm. In the study, Ad26.COV2.S was injected intramuscularly once, or twice 56 days apart.

Treatment noted: about 20 received Ad26.COV2.S at low or high dose, single or two shots; a few received placebo; per-sample allocation not given. Collection of samples fell on day 63 after the first vaccine or placebo injection. Within Boston, the person who donated was an adult of 18-55 years. V shed 3 bases and J shed 0 bases, with 8 bases lying between them. This CDR3 has 14 residues. The germline V gene has CDR1 SGHVS and CDR2 FNYEAQ. This clone was detected ten times or more. Its antigen is as yet unknown. Only in-frame clones appear in the TCRdb table, and some are missing; sequencing was by immunoSEQ multiplex PCR. This sample yields about 380,000 clones, of which 80% to 90% are seen a single time; approximately 7.8% belongs to the top ten. Study-level findings and limits: Individuals receiving vaccine had higher spike-specific TCR breadth than placebo recipients did.

The sequence was obtained from a person between 18 and 59 years old who received the Ad26.COV2.S COVID-19 vaccine or a placebo. Sequenced here: peripheral blood, sampled in a trial of Ad26.COV2.S vaccine versus placebo. The chain has TRBV7-6 and TRBJ1-1; possible D gene TRBD1, 5 bases. The CDR3 reads CASSLTDLNTEAFF. CDR3 coding DNA: TGTGCCAGCAGCTTGACAGATTTGAACACTGAAGCTTTCTTT.